The entry that follows covers one T cell receptor beta chain sequence. Its antigen has not been determined. Qualities for individual bases were not recorded, and no much larger clone is one base off. TCRbeta CDR3 regions were amplified from genomic DNA using the immunoSEQ Assay, a bias-controlled multiplex PCR. The authors' analysis ran thus. Nucleated cell counts per sample were estimated from amplification of reference gene primers within the assay. To quantify the absolute abundance of each unique TCRbeta CDR3 rearrangement, sequence reads were collapsed and filtered. Productive Simpson clonality was computed per sample as the square root of Simpson's diversity index over productive rearrangements. TCRdb holds this immuneACCESS table with in-frame rearrangements only. Some clones are missing; in checked studies, unresolved V genes explain under half, and the rest has no known cause. V, J and clone size are taken as reported in that table, and D and trimming were inferred from the DNA itself. Across this sample there are over 200,000 clones, with about 90% seen only once. The ten biggest clones cover less than 3.5% of the sample.

This specimen comes from a study of blood T cell repertoires in COVID-19 (dated by TCRdb to 2019 to 2021). About the study as a whole: The collaborator samples originated in the United States, Italy and Spain and spanned the acute and convalescent phases of COVID-19. The dataset comprised deeply sampled blood TCRbeta repertoires from subjects exposed to, actively infected with, or recovered from COVID-19. A freely available public database, intended as a resource for researchers studying the immune response to SARS-CoV-2, is where the repertoires were released. The prospective study material was composed of cDNA or gDNA derived from T cells, B-cell-depleted T cells, or PBMCs. Samples were obtained from the ongoing ImmuneRACE study (first 160 participants) and from about 1,300 subjects provided by 6 global collaborators. Sample metadata almost always included a de-identified subject ID, COVID-19 status, age in years and sex. HLA class I and class II types, where available, came from metadata supplied by the sample provider rather than from assay-based typing. Study-wide findings and limitations: How much clinical and demographic metadata was included differed by source and by participant, and the metadata was provided uncurated.

V lost 0 bases and J lost 8 bases; the stretch between them is 4 bases long. The CDR3 goes from the cysteine to the phenylalanine over 11 residues. The DNA shown is the 33-base CDR3, in frame from base 1. At one collaborating source in Seattle, patients were enrolled during active infection and were followed longitudinally through the course of disease. The collaborating institutions used their own protocols to collect whole blood in K2EDTA tubes. For TCRbeta analysis, collaborators shipped samples in one of three forms: frozen whole blood, isolated PBMCs, or DNA extracted from either of those sample types.

This receptor was identified in a man aged 25 to 40 with COVID-19, enrolled during active disease. This receptor chain uses TRBV12-3 or TRBV12-4 and TRBJ1-1; too little of a D gene remains to name it. Sample: peripheral blood. CDR3 sequence: CASSLAAEAFF. The nucleotide sequence is given as TGTGCCAGCAGTTTAGCTGCGGAAGCTTTCTTT.